The T cell receptor (beta chain) under discussion was sequenced for a study of T cells after somatic rescue of genetic block. Trimming took 5 bases from V and 4 from J; bases not matched to a gene: 8. CDR3 length: 15 residues. Germline loops: CDR1 SEHNR, CDR2 FQNEAQ (reference sequence). Using immunoSEQ multiplex PCR, the repertoire was profiled, and TCRdb retains in-frame clones only, with some absent. This table holds 80,000 to 90,000 clones, 70% to 90% found once. The TCR was taken from a woman between 18 and 29 years old. The chain combines TRBV7-9 with TRBJ2-3; 8 nucleotides agree with TRBD1. The material sequenced was peripheral blood mononuclear cells (PBMCs). This CDR3 is CASSTPGTGPDTQYF. As DNA, the CDR3 is TGTGCCAGCAGCACCCCCGGGACAGGCCCAGATACGCAGTATTTT.